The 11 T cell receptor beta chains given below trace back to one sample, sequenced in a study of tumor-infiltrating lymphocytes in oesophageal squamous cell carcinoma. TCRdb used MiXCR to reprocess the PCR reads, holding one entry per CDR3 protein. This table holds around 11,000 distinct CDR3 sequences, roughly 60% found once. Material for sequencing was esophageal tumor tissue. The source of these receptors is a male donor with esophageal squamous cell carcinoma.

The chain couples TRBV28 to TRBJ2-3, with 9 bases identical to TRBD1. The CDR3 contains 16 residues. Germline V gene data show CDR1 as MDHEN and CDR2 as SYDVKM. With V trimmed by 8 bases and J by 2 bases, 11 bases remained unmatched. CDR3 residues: CASGYPDRGDTDTQYF. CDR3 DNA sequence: TGTGCCAGCGGGTATCCCGACAGGGGGGACACAGATACGCAGTATTTT.

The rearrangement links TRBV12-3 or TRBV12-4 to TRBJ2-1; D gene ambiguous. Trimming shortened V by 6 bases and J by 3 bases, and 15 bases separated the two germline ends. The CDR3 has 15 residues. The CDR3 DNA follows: TGTGCCAGCAGCCCGTTTCGGAGCGACTACAATGAGCAGTTCTTC. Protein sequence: CASSPFRSDYNEQFF.

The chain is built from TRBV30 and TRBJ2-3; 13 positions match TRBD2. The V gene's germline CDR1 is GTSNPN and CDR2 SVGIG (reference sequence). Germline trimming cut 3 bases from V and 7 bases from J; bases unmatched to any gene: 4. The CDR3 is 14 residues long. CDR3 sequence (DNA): TGTGCCTGGAGCGGGACTAGCGGGATCAATACGCAGTATTTT. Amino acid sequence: CAWSGTSGINTQYF.

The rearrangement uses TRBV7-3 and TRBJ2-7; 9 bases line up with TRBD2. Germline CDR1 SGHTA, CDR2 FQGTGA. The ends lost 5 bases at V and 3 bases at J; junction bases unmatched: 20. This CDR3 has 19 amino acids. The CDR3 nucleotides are TGTGCCAGCAGCCGACATGCGGTAGCGGGGGCCGGTCTTCACTACGAGCAGTACTTC. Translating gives CASSRHAVAGAGLHYEQYF.

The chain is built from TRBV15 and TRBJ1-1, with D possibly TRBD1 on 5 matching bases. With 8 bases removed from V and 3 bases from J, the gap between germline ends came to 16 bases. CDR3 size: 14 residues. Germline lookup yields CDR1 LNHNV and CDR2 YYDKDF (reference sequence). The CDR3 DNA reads TGTGCCACCGTACGGGACGCGGTAGACACTGAAGCTTTCTTT. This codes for CATVRDAVDTEAFF.

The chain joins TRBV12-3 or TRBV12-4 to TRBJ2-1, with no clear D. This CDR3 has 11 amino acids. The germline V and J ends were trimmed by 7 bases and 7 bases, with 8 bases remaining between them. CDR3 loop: CASKTGNEQFF. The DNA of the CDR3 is TGTGCCAGCAAAACGGGTAATGAGCAGTTCTTC.

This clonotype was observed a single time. The CDR3 loop is CASRSQGINGYTF. The CDR3 DNA reads as TGTGCCAGCAGATCACAGGGTATTAATGGCTACACCTTC. The chain employs TRBV6-8 and TRBJ1-2; maybe TRBD1 (6 bases). The CDR3 length is 13 residues. Germline V gives CDR1 MNHGY, CDR2 SAAAGT. V was cut by 6 bases and J by 6 bases, with 14 bases left in between.

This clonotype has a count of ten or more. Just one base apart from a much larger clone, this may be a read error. CDR3 sequence: CASSFPTAGGYNEQYF. The CDR3 DNA reads as TGTGCCAGCAGCTTCCCGACCGCTGGCGGGTACAATGAGCAGTACTTC. The V call is TRBV5-8, the J call TRBJ2-5; D perhaps matches TRBD2 (5 bases). The V gene lost 2 bases and the J gene lost 11 bases, with 25 bases spanning the gap. Germline CDR1 and CDR2: SGHTS and YDEGEE. CDR3 size: 16 residues.

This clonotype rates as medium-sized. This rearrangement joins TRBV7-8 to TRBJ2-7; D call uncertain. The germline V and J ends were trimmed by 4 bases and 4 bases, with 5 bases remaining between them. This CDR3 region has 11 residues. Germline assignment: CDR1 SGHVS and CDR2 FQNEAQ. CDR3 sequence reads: CASSSYYEQYF. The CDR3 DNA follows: TGTGCCAGCAGCTCATATTACGAGCAGTACTTC. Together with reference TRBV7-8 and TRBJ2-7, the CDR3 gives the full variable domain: GAGVSQSPRYKVAKRGQDVALRCDPISGHVSLFWYQQALGQGPEFLTYFQNEAQLDKSGLPSDRFFAERPEGSVSTLKIQRTQQEDSAVYLCASSSYYEQYFGPGTRLTVT.

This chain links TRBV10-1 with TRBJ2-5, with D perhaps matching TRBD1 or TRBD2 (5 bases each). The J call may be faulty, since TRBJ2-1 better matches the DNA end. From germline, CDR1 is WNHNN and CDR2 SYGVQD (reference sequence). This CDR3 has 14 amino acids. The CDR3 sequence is CASSVRDGTETQFF. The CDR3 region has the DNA TGCGCCAGCAGTGTTAGGGACGGAACAGAGACCCAGTTCTTC.

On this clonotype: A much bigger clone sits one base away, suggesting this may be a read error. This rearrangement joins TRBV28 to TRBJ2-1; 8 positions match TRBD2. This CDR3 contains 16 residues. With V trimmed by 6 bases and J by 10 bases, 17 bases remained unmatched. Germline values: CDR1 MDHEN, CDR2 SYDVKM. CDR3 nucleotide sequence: TGTGCCAGCAGCCCCCGTATAGCGGGATATCCCTACGAGCAGTTCTTC. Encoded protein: CASSPRIAGYPYEQFF. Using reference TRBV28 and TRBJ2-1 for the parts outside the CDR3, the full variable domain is DVKVTQSSRYLVKRTGEKVFLECVQDMDHENMFWYRQDPGLGLRLIYFSYDVKMKEKGDIPEGYSVSREKKERFSLILESASTNQTSMYLCASSPRIAGYPYEQFFGPGTRLTVL.